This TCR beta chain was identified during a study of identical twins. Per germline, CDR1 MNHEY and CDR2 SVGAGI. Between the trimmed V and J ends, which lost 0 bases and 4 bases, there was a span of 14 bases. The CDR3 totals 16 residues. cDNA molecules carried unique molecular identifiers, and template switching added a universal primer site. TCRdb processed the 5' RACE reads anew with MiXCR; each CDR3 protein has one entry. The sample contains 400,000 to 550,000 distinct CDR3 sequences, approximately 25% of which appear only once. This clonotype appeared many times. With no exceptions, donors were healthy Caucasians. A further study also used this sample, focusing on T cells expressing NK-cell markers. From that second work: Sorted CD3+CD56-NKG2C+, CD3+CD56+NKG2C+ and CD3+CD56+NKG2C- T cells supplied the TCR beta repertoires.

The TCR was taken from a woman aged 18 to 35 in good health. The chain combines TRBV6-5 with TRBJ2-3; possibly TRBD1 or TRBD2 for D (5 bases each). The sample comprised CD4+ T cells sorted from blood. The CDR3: CASSYSRAGMSDTQYF. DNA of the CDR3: TGTGCCAGCAGTTACTCGAGGGCAGGGATGTCAGATACGCAGTATTTT.